A single sample gave rise to the 32 T cell receptor beta chains below, sequenced in a study of Ad26.COV2.S vaccination and SARS-CoV-2 variants. Here immunoSEQ multiplex PCR was the method, and the copy in TCRdb shows in-frame clones only, minus some. The sample contains roughly 420,000 clones, about 91% of which appear only once. The treatment is: around 19 received Ad26.COV2.S at low or high dose, single or two shots; roughly five received placebo; per-sample allocation not given. On day 63 after the first injection, vaccine and placebo recipients gave samples. Sample: peripheral blood, taken in a trial of Ad26.COV2.S vaccine versus placebo. The receptor set was obtained from a person between 18 and 65 years old who received the Ad26.COV2.S COVID-19 vaccine or a placebo.

V is TRBV11-3 and J is TRBJ2-3, with TRBD2 as a possible D gene (5 bases). The V end was cut by 4 bases, the J end by 3 bases, with 11 bases between. Germline V gives CDR1 SGHNT, CDR2 YENEEA. The CDR3 contains 14 residues. In nucleotides, the CDR3 is TGTGCCAGCAGCTCCAGAGGACTTACAGATACGCAGTATTTT. It codes for CASSSRGLTDTQYF.

The rearrangement joins TRBV12-3 or TRBV12-4 to TRBJ1-2; no clear D. With 5 bases removed from V and 0 bases from J, the gap between germline ends came to 7 bases. The CDR3 contains 13 residues. CDR3 nucleotide sequence: TGTGCCAGCAGTCCCCAGACTAACTATGGCTACACCTTC. Translated, it gives CASSPQTNYGYTF.

In this sample, this clone turned up once. The gene calls are TRBV9 and TRBJ2-3; 8 positions match TRBD2. Germline CDR1 and CDR2: SGDLS and YYNGEE. CDR3 length: 15 amino acids. The V gene end was trimmed by 2 bases and the J gene end by 6 bases; junction bases not matched to a gene: 8. The CDR3 sequence is CASSVAGTSADTQYF. For the CDR3, the DNA is TGTGCCAGCAGCGTTGCCGGGACTAGTGCGGATACGCAGTATTTT.

This chain connects TRBV27 to TRBJ2-2; D call uncertain. The CDR3 is 12 residues long. V was trimmed by 5 bases and J by 4 bases, leaving 5 bases between them. Germline loops: CDR1 MNHEY, CDR2 SMNVEV (reference sequence). The CDR3 protein is CASSTFTGELFF. The CDR3 bases are TGTGCCAGCAGTACCTTCACCGGGGAGCTGTTTTTT.

This clone appeared a single time. CDR3 in DNA: TGTGCCAGCAGCTTAGTGGCAGATGAAGCTTTCTTT. Amino acid sequence: CASSLVADEAFF. The rearrangement joins TRBV7-2 to TRBJ1-1; D remains ambiguous. The CDR3 covers 12 residues. V was cut by 1 base and J by 7 bases, with 7 bases left in between. The V gene's germline CDR1 is SGHTA and CDR2 FQGNSA. The full variable domain, with the rest looked up from reference TRBV7-2 and TRBJ1-1, is GAGVSQSPSNKVTEKGKDVELRCDPISGHTALYWYRQSLGQGLEFLIYFQGNSAPDKSGLPSDRFSAERTGGSVSTLTIQRTQQEDSAVYLCASSLVADEAFFGQGTRLTVV.

V gene TRBV28 combines with J gene TRBJ1-3, with D possibly matching TRBD1 (6 bases). The CDR3 consists of 18 residues. Germline CDR1 MDHEN, CDR2 SYDVKM. V was clipped by 4 bases and J by 1 base, with 20 bases between them. Written as DNA, the CDR3 is TGTGCCAGCAGTTGGGGCCCGGCGGGGGCTTTTTCTGGAAACACCATATATTTT. As protein: CASSWGPAGAFSGNTIYF.

This rearrangement joins TRBV19 to TRBJ2-6; D may correspond to TRBD1 or TRBD2 (5 bases each). V shed 6 bases and J shed 0 bases, with 18 bases lying between them. CDR3 size: 18 residues. From germline, CDR1 is LNHDA and CDR2 SQIVND (reference sequence). The CDR3 loop is CASSQPPGRISGANVLTF. CDR3 nucleotides: TGTGCCAGTAGCCAGCCCCCGGGACGTATCTCTGGGGCCAACGTCCTGACTTTC.

The rearrangement links TRBV24-1 to TRBJ2-5; unclear D gene. Germline CDR1 reads KGHDR; CDR2 reads SFDVKD. The CDR3 consists of 12 residues. The V and J ends lost 5 bases and 4 bases respectively, with 7 bases between them. The CDR3 loop reads CATSGWGETQYF. Written as DNA, the CDR3 is TGTGCCACCAGTGGTTGGGGAGAGACCCAGTACTTC.

This chain connects TRBV7-2 to TRBJ1-5; the D is unclear. The CDR3 has 13 amino acids. Trimming removed 2 bases from V and 10 bases from J, with 12 bases in between. CDR1 is SGHTA and CDR2 is FQGNSA in the germline V gene. CDR3 region: CASSLLEALPQHF. DNA for the CDR3: TGTGCCAGCAGCTTATTAGAGGCGCTACCCCAGCATTTT.

This clone is a singleton in its sample. The J gene is TRBJ1-5, the V gene TRBV24-1; no clear D. V was pared by 5 bases and J by 1 base, with 5 bases between. CDR1 KGHDR and CDR2 SFDVKD come from the germline V gene. The CDR3 contains 13 residues. CDR3 sequence: CATSVTSNQPQHF. CDR3 bases: TGTGCCACCAGTGTGACCAGCAATCAGCCCCAGCATTTT.

V and J are TRBV3-1 (or the pseudogene TRBV3-2) and TRBJ2-1; tentatively, D is TRBD2 (5 bases). V was cut by 3 bases and J by 15 bases, with 12 bases left in between. Per the germline V gene, CDR1 is LGHDT and CDR2 is YNNKEL (reference sequence). This CDR3 has 11 amino acids. The CDR3 is CASSHALASFF. The CDR3 DNA is TGTGCCAGCAGCCATGCTCTAGCCTCGTTCTTC.

The genes are TRBV30 and TRBJ2-3; tentative D call: TRBD2 (6 bases). The CDR3 contains 15 residues. The V and J ends lost 3 bases and 5 bases respectively, with 18 bases between them. The V gene's germline CDR1 is GTSNPN and CDR2 SVGIG (reference sequence). The CDR3 sequence: CAWRDYHLGGDTQYF. CDR3 DNA: TGTGCCTGGAGGGACTATCACCTGGGGGGAGATACGCAGTATTTT.

This chain links TRBV4-3 with TRBJ2-5; 9 bases fit TRBD2. The CDR3 has 16 residues. V lost 0 bases, J lost 9 bases, and 11 bases stayed unmatched. Germline CDR1 is LGHNA and CDR2 is YSLEER. The chain's CDR3 is CASSQDRWTSDAPQYF. The CDR3 DNA reads TGCGCCAGCAGCCAAGATCGGTGGACTAGCGACGCCCCCCAGTACTTC.

Of note for this clone: Other nucleotide sequences in the sample specify the same CDR3. The chain employs TRBV3-1 (or the pseudogene TRBV3-2) and TRBJ1-5; D gene ambiguous. Germline V gives CDR1 LGHDT, CDR2 YNNKEL (reference sequence). V shed 3 bases and J shed 6 bases, with 6 bases lying between them. This CDR3 contains 12 residues. The CDR3 DNA reads TGTGCCAGCAGCCAGGTGGGTCAGCCCCAGCATTTT. This gives the protein CASSQVGQPQHF.

In its sample, this clone was seen once. The chain employs TRBV5-1 and TRBJ2-3; either TRBD1 or TRBD2 may supply D (6 bases each). V was trimmed by 2 bases and J by 6 bases, leaving 16 bases between them. The CDR3 runs to 15 residues. CDR1 and CDR2 (germline): SGHRS, YFSETQ. The CDR3, as DNA: TGCGCCAGCAGCTTAGGCGGGACAAGGTACGATACGCAGTATTTT. It encodes CASSLGGTRYDTQYF. The complete variable domain, with remaining parts taken from reference TRBV5-1 and TRBJ2-3, reads KAGVTQTPRYLIKTRGQQVTLSCSPISGHRSVSWYQQTPGQGLQFLFEYFSETQRNKGNFPGRFSGRQFSNSRSEMNVSTLELGDSALYLCASSLGGTRYDTQYFGPGTRLTVL.

This rearrangement joins TRBV19 to TRBJ1-5; a weak D match, TRBD1 (5 bases). Germline CDR1 LNHDA, CDR2 SQIVND (reference sequence). There are 14 residues in the CDR3. V shed 5 bases and J shed 5 bases, with 13 bases lying between them. Here the CDR3 DNA reads TGTGCCAGTAGTGTACAGGCCGTGTATCAGCCCCAGCATTTT. Translated: CASSVQAVYQPQHF.

V is TRBV6-6 and J is TRBJ1-1; D gene unclear. This CDR3 spans 14 amino acids. The germline V gene has CDR1 MNHNY and CDR2 SVGAGI (reference sequence). V gave up 0 bases and J gave up 7 bases, with 12 bases separating them. The chain's CDR3 is CASSYSVAVNEAFF. The CDR3 DNA reads as TGTGCCAGCAGTTACTCGGTGGCAGTGAATGAAGCTTTCTTT.

This clone has just one count. This chain connects TRBV7-2 to TRBJ2-1; D is unclear. Trimming cost V 6 bases and J 4 bases, with 10 bases left between them. CDR1 is SGHTA and CDR2 is FQGNSA in the germline V gene. CDR3 length equals 13 residues. The CDR3 coding sequence is TGTGCCAGCAGTGCGGCAAGGTACAATGAGCAGTTCTTC. Translation gives CASSAARYNEQFF.

This chain joins TRBV5-1 and TRBJ1-1; D gene unclear. CDR1 is SGHRS and CDR2 is YFSETQ in the germline V gene. The CDR3 spans 14 residues. Trimming took off 4 bases at V and 2 bases at J, with 12 bases between the two ends. The CDR3 sequence is CASSPFTDNTEAFF. Here the CDR3 DNA reads TGCGCCAGCAGCCCCTTTACAGATAACACTGAAGCTTTCTTT.

The V gene is TRBV5-1, the J gene TRBJ1-2; TRBD1 aligns across 11 bases. J lost 6 bases, V lost 2 bases, and 6 bases had no gene match. CDR1 and CDR2 from the germline V gene are SGHRS and YFSETQ. The CDR3 contains 15 residues. CDR3 nucleotides: TGCGCCAGCAGCTTCCAGGACAGGGGGCGCAATGGCTACACCTTC. This codes for CASSFQDRGRNGYTF.

The genes are TRBV7-3 and TRBJ2-1; tentatively, D is TRBD1 (6 bases). Germline assignment: CDR1 SGHTA and CDR2 FQGTGA. The CDR3 covers 14 residues. Trimming left V 0 bases short and J 8 bases short, with 11 bases between. The CDR3 nucleotides read TGTGCCAGCAGCTTAACGAGGGACACCCATGAGCAGTTCTTC. It is translated as CASSLTRDTHEQFF. Variable domain in full (rest from reference TRBV7-3 and TRBJ2-1): GAGVSQTPSNKVTEKGKYVELRCDPISGHTALYWYRQSLGQGPEFLIYFQGTGAADDSGLPNDRFFAVRPEGSVSTLKIQRTERGDSAVYLCASSLTRDTHEQFFGPGTRLTVL.

The chain recombines TRBV9 with TRBJ2-1, with D perhaps matching TRBD2 (6 bases). Germline loops: CDR1 SGDLS, CDR2 YYNGEE. This CDR3 is 16 amino acids long. V lost 0 bases to trimming and J lost 9 bases, with 19 bases between them. CDR3 sequence (DNA): TGTGCCAGCAGCGTAGGAACGGGAGTTGGGCTGAGTGAGCAGTTCTTC. As protein: CASSVGTGVGLSEQFF.

The rearrangement uses TRBV5-1 and TRBJ2-7; D gene ambiguous. The length of the CDR3 is 14 residues. The germline gives CDR1 SGHRS, CDR2 YFSETQ. Trimming removed 4 bases at V and 0 bases at J, with 11 bases between. Here the CDR3 reads CASSTAPSSYEQYF. CDR3 coding DNA: TGCGCCAGCAGCACAGCCCCGAGCTCCTACGAGCAGTACTTC.

The V gene is TRBV11-1, the J gene TRBJ1-3; D ambiguous. V lost 0 bases and J lost 1, with 7 bases in between. Germline V gene data show CDR1 as SGHAT and CDR2 as FQDESV (reference sequence). This CDR3 has 15 residues. As DNA, the CDR3 is TGTGCCAGCAGCTTAGCGCACGGGTCTGGAAACACCATATATTTT. The encoded protein is CASSLAHGSGNTIYF.

By frequency in the sample, this clone is medium-sized. DNA of the CDR3: TGTGCCAGCAGCTTATCTCCGGGACAGGGGGAAGGCACCATATATTTT. Protein product: CASSLSPGQGEGTIYF. The chain employs TRBV7-6 and TRBJ1-3; 11 bases agree with TRBD1. Germline V lookup: CDR1 SGHVS, CDR2 FNYEAQ. This CDR3 is 16 amino acids long. The V segment lost 2 bases and the J segment 9 bases; nucleotides outside the gene matches: 9.

The chain uses TRBV4-3 and TRBJ2-3; maybe TRBD1 (6 bases). Germline CDR1 LGHNA, CDR2 YSLEER. V shed 0 bases and J shed 2 bases, with 15 bases lying between them. The CDR3 loop spans 17 amino acids. The CDR3 sequence: CASSQERPQGDTDTQYF. The CDR3 DNA reads as TGCGCCAGCAGCCAAGAGCGGCCACAGGGAGACACAGATACGCAGTATTTT.

The table lists this clone with a few counts. The chain recombines TRBV4-1 with TRBJ2-7; 9 bases align to TRBD2. The CDR3 has 20 amino acids. The V segment lost 0 bases and the J segment 0 bases; nucleotides outside the gene matches: 15. In germline, CDR1 is MGHRA, CDR2 YSYEKL. The CDR3 DNA is TGCGCCAGCAGCCAAGAGTGGAGCGGGGGGCCGACCTTGAGCTCCTACGAGCAGTACTTC. It translates to CASSQEWSGGPTLSSYEQYF.

The chain employs TRBV21-1 and TRBJ2-3; the D call in the table, TRBD2, was not verified against the DNA. TRBV21-1 is described as a pseudogene. CDR3 length: 17 amino acids. CDR3 amino acids: CASSKGGTSGRADTQYF. CDR3 bases: TGTGCCAGCAGCAAAGGCGGGACTAGCGGGAGGGCAGATACGCAGTATTTT.

In its sample, this clone was seen a few times. The chain uses TRBV3-1 (or the pseudogene TRBV3-2) and TRBJ2-7; 12 bases line up with TRBD2. This CDR3 spans 15 amino acids. V lost 6 bases to trimming and J lost 3 bases; unmatched junction nucleotides: 6. From germline, CDR1 is LGHDT and CDR2 YNNKEL (reference sequence). The DNA of the CDR3 is TGTGCCAGCAGTCGAAGACTAGCGGGAGACTACGAGCAGTACGTC. Encoded protein: CASSRRLAGDYEQYV.

This clone was seen once. This rearrangement joins TRBV10-3 to TRBJ1-2, with D uncertain. V was clipped by 3 bases and J by 1 base, with 6 bases between them. CDR3 length: 13 amino acids. Germline CDR1 and CDR2: ENHRY and SYGVKD. DNA for the CDR3: TGTGCCATCAGTGAACTCCTTAACTATGGCTACACCTTC. Protein sequence: CAISELLNYGYTF.

The genes are TRBV4-2 and TRBJ2-1; D is undetermined. The V end lost 8 bases, the J end lost 4 bases, and 15 bases lay between the germline ends. CDR3 length: 14 amino acids. CDR1 LGHNA and CDR2 YNFKEQ come from the germline V gene. The DNA of the CDR3 is TGTGCCAGCCATAACAGCGACCGTTACAATGAGCAGTTCTTC. Translated: CASHNSDRYNEQFF.

The rearrangement joins TRBV5-4 to TRBJ1-4, with D maybe TRBD1 (6 bases). The CDR3 spans 16 residues. Per the germline V gene, CDR1 is SGHNT and CDR2 is YYREEE (reference sequence). Deletions cut 4 bases from V and 0 bases from J, with 13 bases between. In DNA form, the CDR3 reads TGTGCCAGCAGCCCCTATGGGGGCTCAACTAATGAAAAACTGTTTTTT. As protein: CASSPYGGSTNEKLFF.